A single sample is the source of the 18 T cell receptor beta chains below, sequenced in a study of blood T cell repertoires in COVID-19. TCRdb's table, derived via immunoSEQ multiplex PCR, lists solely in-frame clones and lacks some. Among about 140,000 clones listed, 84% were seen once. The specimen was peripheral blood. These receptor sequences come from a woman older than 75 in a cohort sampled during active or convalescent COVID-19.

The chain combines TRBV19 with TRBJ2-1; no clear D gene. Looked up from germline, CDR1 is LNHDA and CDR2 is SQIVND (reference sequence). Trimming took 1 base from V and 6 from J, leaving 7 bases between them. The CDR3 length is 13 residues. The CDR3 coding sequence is TGTGCCAGTAGTATAGGTTCGGGCAATGAGCAGTTCTTC. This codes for CASSIGSGNEQFF.

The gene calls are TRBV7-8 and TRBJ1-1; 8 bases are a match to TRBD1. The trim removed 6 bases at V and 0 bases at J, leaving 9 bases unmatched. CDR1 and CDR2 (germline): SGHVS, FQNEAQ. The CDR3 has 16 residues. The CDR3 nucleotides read TGTGCCAGCAGATCCCGGACAGGGCTGATGAACACTGAAGCTTTCTTT. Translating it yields CASRSRTGLMNTEAFF.

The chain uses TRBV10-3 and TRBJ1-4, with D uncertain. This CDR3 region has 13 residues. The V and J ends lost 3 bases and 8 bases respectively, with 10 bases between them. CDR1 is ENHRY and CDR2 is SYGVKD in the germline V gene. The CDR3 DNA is TGTGCCATCAGTGAAGGTCCGGGGGAAAAACTGTTTTTT. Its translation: CAISEGPGEKLFF.

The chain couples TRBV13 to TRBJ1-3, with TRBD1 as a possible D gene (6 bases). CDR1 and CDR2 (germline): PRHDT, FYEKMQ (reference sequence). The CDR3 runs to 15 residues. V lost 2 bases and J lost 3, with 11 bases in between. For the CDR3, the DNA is TGTGCCAGCAGCTTATACAGGGATGGTGGAAACACCATATATTTT. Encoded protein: CASSLYRDGGNTIYF.

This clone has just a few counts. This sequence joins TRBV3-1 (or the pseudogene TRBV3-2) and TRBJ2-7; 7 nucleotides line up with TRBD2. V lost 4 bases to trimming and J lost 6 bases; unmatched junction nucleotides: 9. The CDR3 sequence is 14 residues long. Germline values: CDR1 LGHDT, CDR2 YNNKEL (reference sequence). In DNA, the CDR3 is TGTGCCAGCAGCCTGAGCGGGGACTTAGGCGAGCAGTACGTC. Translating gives CASSLSGDLGEQYV.

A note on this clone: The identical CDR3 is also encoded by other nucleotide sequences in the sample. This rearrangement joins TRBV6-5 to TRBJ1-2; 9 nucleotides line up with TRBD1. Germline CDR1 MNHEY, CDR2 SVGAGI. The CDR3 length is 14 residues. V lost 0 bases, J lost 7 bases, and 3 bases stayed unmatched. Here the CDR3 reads CASSYSGQGGGYTF. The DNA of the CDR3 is TGTGCCAGCAGTTACTCGGGACAGGGAGGTGGCTACACCTTC.

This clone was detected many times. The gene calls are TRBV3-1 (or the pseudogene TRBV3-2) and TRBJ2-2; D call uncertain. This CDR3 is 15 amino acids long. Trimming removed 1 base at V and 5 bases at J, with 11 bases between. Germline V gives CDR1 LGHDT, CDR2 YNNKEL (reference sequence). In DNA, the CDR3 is TGTGCCAGCAGCCAAGCGATTATCGGGACCGGGGAGCTGTTTTTT. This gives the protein CASSQAIIGTGELFF.

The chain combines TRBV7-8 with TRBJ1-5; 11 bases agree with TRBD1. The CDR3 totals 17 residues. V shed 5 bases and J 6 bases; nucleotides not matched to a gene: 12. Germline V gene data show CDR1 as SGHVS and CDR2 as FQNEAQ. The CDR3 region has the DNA TGTGCCAGCAGCCTCCGTCCCGGGACAGGGGGAGTTCAGCCCCAGCATTTT. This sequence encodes CASSLRPGTGGVQPQHF.

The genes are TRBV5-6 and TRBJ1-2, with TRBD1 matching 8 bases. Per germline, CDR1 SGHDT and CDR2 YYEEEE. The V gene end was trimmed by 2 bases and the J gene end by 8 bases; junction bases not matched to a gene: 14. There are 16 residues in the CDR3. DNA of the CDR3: TGTGCCAGCAGCTTCCGGACGGAACAGGGGGGAAAAGGCTACACCTTC. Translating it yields CASSFRTEQGGKGYTF.

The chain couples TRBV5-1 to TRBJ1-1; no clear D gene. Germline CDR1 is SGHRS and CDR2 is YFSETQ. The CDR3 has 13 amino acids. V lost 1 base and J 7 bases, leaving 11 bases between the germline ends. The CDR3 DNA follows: TGCGCCAGCAGCTTGAGGAGTGGCCTTGAAGCTTTCTTT. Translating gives CASSLRSGLEAFF.

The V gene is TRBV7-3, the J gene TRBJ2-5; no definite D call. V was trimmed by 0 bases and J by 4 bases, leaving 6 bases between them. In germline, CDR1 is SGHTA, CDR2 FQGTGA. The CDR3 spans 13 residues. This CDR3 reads CASSLTSRETQYF. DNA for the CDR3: TGTGCCAGCAGCTTAACGAGTCGAGAGACCCAGTACTTC. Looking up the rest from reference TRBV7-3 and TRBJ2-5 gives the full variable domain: GAGVSQTPSNKVTEKGKYVELRCDPISGHTALYWYRQSLGQGPEFLIYFQGTGAADDSGLPNDRFFAVRPEGSVSTLKIQRTERGDSAVYLCASSLTSRETQYFGPGTRLLVL.

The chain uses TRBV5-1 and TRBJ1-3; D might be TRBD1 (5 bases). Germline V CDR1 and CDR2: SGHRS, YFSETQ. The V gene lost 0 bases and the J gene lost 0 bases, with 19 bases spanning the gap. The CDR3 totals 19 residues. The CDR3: CASSLVNRVQDVSGNTIYF. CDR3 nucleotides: TGCGCCAGCAGCTTGGTCAACCGGGTACAGGACGTCTCTGGAAACACCATATATTTT.

Here the CDR3 DNA reads TGTGCCAGCAGTGAATTTGGCGAAAAACTGTTTTTT. Translating gives CASSEFGEKLFF. V and J are TRBV25-1 and TRBJ1-4; D not resolved. The germline gives CDR1 MGHDK, CDR2 SYGVNS. V lost 1 base and J 8 bases, leaving 5 bases between the germline ends. This CDR3 spans 12 amino acids.

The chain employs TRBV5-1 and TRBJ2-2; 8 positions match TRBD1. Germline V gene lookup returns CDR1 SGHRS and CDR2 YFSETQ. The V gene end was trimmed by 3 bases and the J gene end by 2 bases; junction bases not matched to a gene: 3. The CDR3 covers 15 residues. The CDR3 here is CASSSTGANTGELFF. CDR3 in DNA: TGCGCCAGCAGCTCGACAGGGGCAAACACCGGGGAGCTGTTTTTT.

This CDR3 is CASSVTGNYGYTF. The CDR3 bases are TGTGCCAGCAGCGTGACAGGGAACTATGGCTACACCTTC. The chain employs TRBV9 and TRBJ1-2, with 7 bases identical to TRBD1. CDR1 and CDR2 (germline): SGDLS, YYNGEE. Trimming at V came to 2 bases and at J to 2 bases, leaving 0 bases not matched to a gene. The CDR3 contains 13 residues.

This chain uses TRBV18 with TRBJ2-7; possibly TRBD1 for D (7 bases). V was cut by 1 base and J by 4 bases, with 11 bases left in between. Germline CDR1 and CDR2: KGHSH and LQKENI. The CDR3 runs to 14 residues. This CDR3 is CASSPQGAGYEQYF. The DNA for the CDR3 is TGTGCCAGCTCACCACAGGGGGCGGGGTACGAGCAGTACTTC.

CDR3 residues: CASSETQDREHGYTF. The DNA of the CDR3 is TGTGCCAGCAGTGAAACCCAGGACAGGGAACATGGCTACACCTTC. The chain employs TRBV28 and TRBJ1-2; TRBD1 aligns across 8 bases. Germline trimming cut 5 bases from V and 6 bases from J; bases unmatched to any gene: 11. The CDR3 extends over 15 amino acids. The germline CDR1 and CDR2 sequences are MDHEN and SYDVKM.

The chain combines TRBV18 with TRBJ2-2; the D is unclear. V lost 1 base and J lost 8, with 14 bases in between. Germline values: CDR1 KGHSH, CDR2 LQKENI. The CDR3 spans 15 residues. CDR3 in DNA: TGTGCCAGCTCACCACTGGGCTACTCCGGAGGGGAGCTGTTTTTT. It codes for CASSPLGYSGGELFF.